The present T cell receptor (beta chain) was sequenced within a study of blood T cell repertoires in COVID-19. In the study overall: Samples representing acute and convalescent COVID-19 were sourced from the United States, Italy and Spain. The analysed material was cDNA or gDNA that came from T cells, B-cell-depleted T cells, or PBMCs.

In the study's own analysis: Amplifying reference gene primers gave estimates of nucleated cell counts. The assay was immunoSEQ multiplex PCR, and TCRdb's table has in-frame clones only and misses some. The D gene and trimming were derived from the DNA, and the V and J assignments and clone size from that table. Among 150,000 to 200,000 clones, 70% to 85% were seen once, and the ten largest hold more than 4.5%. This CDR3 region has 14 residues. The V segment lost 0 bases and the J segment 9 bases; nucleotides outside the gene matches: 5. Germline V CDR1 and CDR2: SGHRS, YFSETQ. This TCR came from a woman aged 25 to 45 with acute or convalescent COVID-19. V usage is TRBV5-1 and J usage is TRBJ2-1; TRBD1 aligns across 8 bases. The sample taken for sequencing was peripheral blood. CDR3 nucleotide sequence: TGCGCCAGCAGCTTGGAGCAGGGGGCCATTGAGCAGTTCTTC. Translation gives CASSLEQGAIEQFF.